These 32 T cell receptor beta chains were sequenced from one sample in a study of blood T cell repertoires in COVID-19. Profiling relied on immunoSEQ multiplex PCR, and the TCRdb table lists in-frame clones only, not all of them. The sample holds 200,000 or so clones, 70% to 90% seen once. The source material was PBMCs or T cells enriched from blood (not recorded which). The receptors shown here come from a woman between 35 and 50 years old with acute COVID-19.

This sequence joins TRBV28 and TRBJ1-5; perhaps TRBD1 as D (6 bases). CDR3 length equals 14 residues. Trimming stripped 3 bases from V and 7 bases from J, with 13 bases between. Germline V gene sequence: CDR1 MDHEN, CDR2 SYDVKM. DNA of the CDR3: TGTGCCAGCAGTTTTGGCGGGGGCCGACAGCCCCAGCATTTT. It yields the protein CASSFGGGRQPQHF.

There are a few counts of this clone. The V gene is TRBV5-1, the J gene TRBJ2-1; 8 bases fit TRBD1. This CDR3 has 14 residues. Germline lookup yields CDR1 SGHRS and CDR2 YFSETQ. The junction had 6 bases not matched to a gene; V was cut back by 3 bases and J by 7 bases. The CDR3 bases are TGCGCCAGCAGCTCACAGACAGGGGATAATGAGCAGTTCTTC. Amino acids: CASSSQTGDNEQFF.

V gene TRBV5-4 combines with J gene TRBJ2-1; 13 nucleotides line up with TRBD2. The CDR3 sequence is 16 residues long. V was clipped by 3 bases and J by 6 bases; unmatched bases: 6. Germline V gene data show CDR1 as SGHNT and CDR2 as YYREEE (reference sequence). The CDR3 reads CASSSRTSGSRNEQFF. The CDR3 DNA sequence: TGTGCCAGCAGCTCCAGGACTAGCGGGAGTCGCAATGAGCAGTTCTTC.

This chain links TRBV19 with TRBJ2-3; D remains unclear. CDR3 length: 13 amino acids. Looked up from germline, CDR1 is LNHDA and CDR2 is SQIVND (reference sequence). V was clipped by 5 bases and J by 2 bases, with 8 bases between them. CDR3 DNA: TGTGCCAGTAGTTGGGCCCACACAGATACGCAGTATTTT. Protein: CASSWAHTDTQYF.

This clone was observed once. This rearrangement joins TRBV9 to TRBJ2-1, with 7 positions matching TRBD2. J gave up 5 bases and V 0 bases, and 5 bases lay outside the gene matches. The CDR3 totals 15 residues. From germline, CDR1 is SGDLS and CDR2 YYNGEE. The CDR3 is CASSVDPSGDNEQFF. The DNA for the CDR3 is TGTGCCAGCAGCGTAGACCCTAGCGGAGACAATGAGCAGTTCTTC.

This sequence joins TRBV6-5 and TRBJ2-1, with 13 bases fitting TRBD2. Per the germline V gene, CDR1 is MNHEY and CDR2 is SVGAGI. This CDR3 is built from 14 residues. Germline trimming cut 6 bases from V and 6 bases from J; bases unmatched to any gene: 2. The DNA for the CDR3 is TGTGCCAGCAGCGGGACTAGCGGGATCAATGAGCAGTTCTTC. Amino acids: CASSGTSGINEQFF.

The gene calls are TRBV23-1 and TRBJ1-3; 7 nucleotides agree with TRBD1. TRBV23-1 counts as an open reading frame of uncertain function. J was trimmed by 3 bases and V by 0 bases; bases with no gene match: 5. The CDR3 loop spans 16 amino acids. The DNA of the CDR3 is TGCGCCAGCAGTCAATCGAGGGGGCTATATGGAAACACCATATATTTT. Its protein product is CASSQSRGLYGNTIYF.

This clone was observed a handful of times. This sequence joins TRBV20-1 and TRBJ1-1, with 9 bases aligning to TRBD1. After removal of 3 bases from V and 1 base from J, the junction contained 3 bases not matched to a gene. The CDR3 totals 14 residues. The V gene's germline CDR1 is DFQATT and CDR2 SNEGSKA (reference sequence). CDR3 coding DNA: TGCAGTGCTAGTCTACAGGGGGCGAACACTGAAGCTTTCTTT. Translation gives CSASLQGANTEAFF.

The gene calls are TRBV6-2 or TRBV6-3 and TRBJ2-2; no reliable D call. The germline V gene encodes CDR1 MNHEY and CDR2 SVGEGT. The CDR3 is 12 amino acids. V lost 5 bases, J lost 3 bases, and 4 bases lay in between. DNA of the CDR3: TGTGCCAGCAGTCTTTACACCGGGGAGCTGTTTTTT. It encodes CASSLYTGELFF.

This clone occurred many times. The gene calls are TRBV19 and TRBJ1-2; maybe TRBD1 (5 bases). Germline values: CDR1 LNHDA, CDR2 SQIVND (reference sequence). This CDR3 comprises 15 residues. V gave up 4 bases and J gave up 2 bases, with 14 bases separating them. The CDR3 sequence is CASSSRASMNYGYTF. The CDR3 DNA is TGTGCCAGTAGTAGCAGGGCATCGATGAACTATGGCTACACCTTC.

CDR3 sequence (DNA): TGTGCCAGCACTACACTAGCGGGAGTTTCCGGGGAGCTGTTTTTT. Translated, it gives CASTTLAGVSGELFF. The rearrangement uses TRBV28 and TRBJ2-2; 11 positions agree with TRBD2. The CDR3 loop spans 15 amino acids. The V gene end was trimmed by 7 bases and the J gene end by 6 bases; junction bases not matched to a gene: 7. The V gene's germline CDR1 is MDHEN and CDR2 SYDVKM.

V and J are TRBV2 and TRBJ2-1; TRBD2 is a possible D gene (6 bases). CDR1 and CDR2 from the germline V gene are SNHLY and FYNNEI. This CDR3 is built from 13 residues. Trimming cost V 6 bases and J 5 bases, with 11 bases left between them. CDR3 DNA sequence: TGTGCCAGCAGGCCCACGGGGGACAATGAGCAGTTCTTC. It is translated as CASRPTGDNEQFF. The variable domain in full, completed from reference TRBV2 and TRBJ2-1, reads EPEVTQTPSHQVTQMGQEVILRCVPISNHLYFYWYRQILGQKVEFLVSFYNNEISEKSEIFDDQFSVERPDGSNFTLKIRSTKLEDSAMYFCASRPTGDNEQFFGPGTRLTVL.

The chain carries TRBV4-3 and TRBJ1-5; TRBD1 is a possible D gene (6 bases). With 0 bases removed from V and 7 bases from J, the gap between germline ends came to 13 bases. In germline, CDR1 is LGHNA, CDR2 YSLEER. The CDR3 runs 15 residues. For the CDR3, the DNA is TGCGCCAGCAGCCAAGACCACAGGGCCCTCCAGCCCCAGCATTTT. This translates into CASSQDHRALQPQHF.

The J gene is TRBJ2-1, the V gene TRBV6-6; 11 nucleotides align to TRBD2. Germline V gene lookup returns CDR1 MNHNY and CDR2 SVGAGI (reference sequence). V dropped 5 bases and J dropped 9; count of bases not matched to a gene: 9. CDR3 length: 15 residues. CDR3 nucleotides: TGTGCCAGCAGTATACTAGCGGGAGAAACTGGTGAGCAGTTCTTC. It encodes CASSILAGETGEQFF.

The chain couples TRBV29-1 to TRBJ1-5; weak D call: TRBD1 (6 bases). From germline, CDR1 is SQVTM and CDR2 ANQGSEA. V lost 4 bases to trimming and J lost 5 bases, with 12 bases between them. This CDR3 has 13 amino acids. CDR3 sequence (DNA): TGCAGCGTTGGAACAGGGACCCATCAGCCCCAGCATTTT. It encodes CSVGTGTHQPQHF.

The rearrangement joins TRBV5-6 to TRBJ2-2, with 13 bases lining up with TRBD2. Trimming removed 4 bases from V and 4 bases from J; junction bases left unmatched: 7. Germline V gives CDR1 SGHDT, CDR2 YYEEEE. The CDR3 contains 17 residues. CDR3 in DNA: TGTGCCAGCAGCCCGGGACTAGCGGGGATGGGCACCGGGGAGCTGTTTTTT. Translating gives CASSPGLAGMGTGELFF. Full variable domain (rest looked up from reference TRBV5-6 and TRBJ2-2): DAGVTQSPTHLIKTRGQQVTLRCSPKSGHDTVSWYQQALGQGPQFIFQYYEEEERQRGNFPDRFSGHQFPNYSSELNVNALLLGDSALYLCASSPGLAGMGTGELFFGEGSRLTVL.

The chain carries TRBV12-3 or TRBV12-4 and TRBJ1-4, with D tentatively TRBD1 (6 bases). Trimming left V 8 bases short and J 5 bases short, with 12 bases between. This CDR3 comprises 13 residues. The CDR3: CASWVRGNEKLFF. The CDR3 DNA sequence: TGTGCCAGCTGGGTCAGGGGAAATGAAAAACTGTTTTTT.

The V gene is TRBV5-5, the J gene TRBJ1-1; D unresolved. The germline V and J ends were trimmed by 0 bases and 0 bases, with 9 bases remaining between them. The V gene's germline CDR1 is SGHKS and CDR2 YYEKEE (reference sequence). This CDR3 is 15 amino acids long. CDR3 region: CASSLVGSVNTEAFF. The CDR3 nucleotides read TGTGCCAGCAGCTTGGTAGGGAGCGTGAACACTGAAGCTTTCTTT.

The chain links TRBV7-2 to TRBJ2-7, with 11 bases that match TRBD2. CDR3 length equals 15 residues. V trimming: 5 bases; J trimming: 4 bases; junction bases outside the gene matches: 7. The germline CDR1 and CDR2 sequences are SGHTA and FQGNSA. The CDR3 DNA reads as TGTGCCAGCAGCGTGGGGACTAGCGGAGGTTACGAGCAGTACTTC. It translates to CASSVGTSGGYEQYF.

This clone has a handful of counts. This chain uses TRBV29-1 with TRBJ1-1; D remains unclear. Germline CDR1 and CDR2: SQVTM and ANQGSEA. The V and J ends lost 7 bases and 0 bases respectively, with 6 bases between them. This CDR3 spans 11 amino acids. CDR3 amino acids: CSATLNTEAFF. Written as DNA, the CDR3 is TGCAGCGCAACACTGAACACTGAAGCTTTCTTT.

This chain uses TRBV6-5 with TRBJ1-3; D unclear. Germline assignment: CDR1 MNHEY and CDR2 SVGAGI. V lost 4 bases and J 0 bases, leaving 10 bases between the germline ends. The CDR3 length is 15 residues. This chain's CDR3 is CASSSTGNSGNTIYF. The DNA of the CDR3 is TGTGCCAGCAGTTCCACGGGGAACTCTGGAAACACCATATATTTT.

V and J are TRBV9 and TRBJ1-5, with D possibly TRBD1 on 5 matching bases. Germline CDR1 reads SGDLS; CDR2 reads YYNGEE. This CDR3 comprises 16 residues. The V end lost 4 bases, the J end lost 0 bases, and 14 bases lay between the germline ends. Here the CDR3 DNA reads TGTGCCAGCAGCTCGCGGGGGGACGGTAGCAATCAGCCCCAGCATTTT. It yields the protein CASSSRGDGSNQPQHF. The variable domain in full, with the rest retrieved from reference TRBV9 and TRBJ1-5, is DSGVTQTPKHLITATGQRVTLRCSPRSGDLSVYWYQQSLDQGLQFLIQYYNGEERAKGNILERFSAQQFPDLHSELNLSSLELGDSALYFCASSSRGDGSNQPQHFGDGTRLSIL.

The chain links TRBV2 to TRBJ2-7, with D tentatively TRBD1 (5 bases). Trimming took off 7 bases at V and 0 bases at J, with 13 bases between the two ends. The CDR3 length is 14 residues. In germline, CDR1 is SNHLY, CDR2 FYNNEI. The CDR3 region is CASTLQVLSYEQYF. Here the CDR3 DNA reads TGTGCCAGCACCCTACAGGTGCTCTCCTACGAGCAGTACTTC. Together with reference TRBV2 and TRBJ2-7, the CDR3 gives the full variable domain: EPEVTQTPSHQVTQMGQEVILRCVPISNHLYFYWYRQILGQKVEFLVSFYNNEISEKSEIFDDQFSVERPDGSNFTLKIRSTKLEDSAMYFCASTLQVLSYEQYFGPGTRLTVT.

The chain combines TRBV7-2 with TRBJ2-1; possibly TRBD1 for D (7 bases). Trimming pared 3 bases from V and 3 bases from J, leaving 18 bases between. The length of the CDR3 is 17 residues. Germline loops: CDR1 SGHTA, CDR2 FQGNSA. The DNA of the CDR3 is TGTGCCAGCAGCTTTTCCGGCGGGGCAGGGGGCTACAATGAGCAGTTCTTC. It codes for CASSFSGGAGGYNEQFF.

This chain connects TRBV10-3 to TRBJ1-5; D gene uncertain. This CDR3 is 14 amino acids long. Germline V gene sequence: CDR1 ENHRY, CDR2 SYGVKD. Trimming stripped 0 bases from V and 5 bases from J, with 8 bases between. CDR3 sequence: CAISESRRDQPQHF. For the CDR3, the DNA is TGTGCCATCAGTGAGTCGAGGCGGGATCAGCCCCAGCATTTT.

The V call is TRBV3-1 (or the pseudogene TRBV3-2), the J call TRBJ2-5; 13 bases line up with TRBD2. CDR3 length: 18 amino acids. Germline V CDR1 and CDR2: LGHDT, YNNKEL (reference sequence). The trim removed 3 bases at V and 2 bases at J, leaving 9 bases unmatched. The CDR3 loop reads CASSQSVGLAGVQETQYF. Written as DNA, the CDR3 is TGTGCCAGCAGCCAGTCAGTTGGACTAGCGGGGGTTCAAGAGACCCAGTACTTC.

The chain uses TRBV30 and TRBJ1-6; D unclear. V gave up 2 bases and J gave up 9 bases, with 11 bases separating them. Germline CDR1 is GTSNPN and CDR2 is SVGIG (reference sequence). This CDR3 has 13 amino acids. The CDR3: CAWSTGRSSPLHF. The CDR3 DNA is TGTGCCTGGAGTACGGGAAGGTCTTCACCCCTCCACTTT.

The rearrangement uses TRBV10-1 and TRBJ1-6; a possible D gene is TRBD1 (5 bases). V lost 3 bases and J 7 bases, leaving 10 bases between the germline ends. CDR3 length: 14 amino acids. The germline V gene encodes CDR1 WNHNN and CDR2 SYGVQD (reference sequence). CDR3 DNA sequence: TGCGCCAGCAGTGATGCGGGGGACAATTCACCCCTCCACTTT. Its translation: CASSDAGDNSPLHF.

The J gene is TRBJ1-4, the V gene TRBV19, with 11 bases identical to TRBD1. Trimming took 6 bases from V and 0 from J; bases not matched to a gene: 6. CDR1 is LNHDA and CDR2 is SQIVND in the germline V gene (reference sequence). The CDR3 has 17 amino acids. The CDR3 DNA sequence: TGTGCCAGTAGCCCACGGGGACAGGGGGCAACTAATGAAAAACTGTTTTTT. Translated, it gives CASSPRGQGATNEKLFF.

This chain uses TRBV12-3 or TRBV12-4 with TRBJ2-7; 8 bases are a match to TRBD1. J lost 6 bases, V lost 8 bases, and 6 bases had no gene match. CDR3 length: 12 amino acids. CDR3 loop: CASSPTGVEQYF. As DNA, the CDR3 is TGTGCCAGCTCCCCGACAGGGGTCGAGCAGTACTTC.

V is TRBV30 and J is TRBJ1-1; 7 bases are shared with TRBD1. The germline V gene encodes CDR1 GTSNPN and CDR2 SVGIG (reference sequence). The CDR3 extends over 18 amino acids. The V gene end was trimmed by 1 base and the J gene end by 0 bases; junction bases not matched to a gene: 14. The CDR3 loop reads CAWSAYRGSFGMNTEAFF. In nucleotides, the CDR3 is TGTGCCTGGAGTGCGTACAGGGGTTCTTTCGGCATGAACACTGAAGCTTTCTTT.

The V gene is TRBV10-1, the J gene TRBJ2-1; TRBD2 might be the D (5 bases). The CDR3 runs 13 residues. Trimming removed 3 bases at V and 6 bases at J, with 9 bases between. Germline V gives CDR1 WNHNN, CDR2 SYGVQD (reference sequence). In DNA, the CDR3 is TGCGCCAGCAGTGATCCGGGGAGCAATGAGCAGTTCTTC. Amino acid sequence: CASSDPGSNEQFF.